One sample yielded the 30 T cell receptor beta chains listed below, sequenced in a study of vaccination effects on CD4 cells after COVID-19. Clones were read by immunoSEQ multiplex PCR, and TCRdb kept only the in-frame ones, dropping some. Of about 48,000 clones in the sample, 55% to 75% were seen once. Their antigen targets remain unknown. Isolating CD4+ T cells followed approximately 9 days of culture. Sample: CD4+ T cells from PBMCs cultured without peptide, taken before COVID-19 vaccination. These receptors were collected from a human donor who received a COVID-19 vaccine.

The CDR3, as DNA: TGCGCCAGCAGCTTGGGGGGAACCGGGACAGGGGTCAATGAGCAGTTCTTC. Protein sequence: CASSLGGTGTGVNEQFF. The V call is TRBV5-1, the J call TRBJ2-1; TRBD1 matches 10 bases. Germline V CDR1 and CDR2: SGHRS, YFSETQ. Germline trimming cut 0 bases from V and 6 bases from J; bases unmatched to any gene: 9. The CDR3 contains 17 residues.

This clone was seen once. V is TRBV7-2 and J is TRBJ2-5, with TRBD2 matching 7 bases. V dropped 3 bases and J dropped 1; count of bases not matched to a gene: 2. Germline CDR1 reads SGHTA; CDR2 reads FQGNSA. The length of the CDR3 is 14 residues. CDR3 sequence reads: CASSLGGSQETQYF. CDR3 nucleotides: TGTGCCAGCAGCTTGGGGGGGAGCCAAGAGACCCAGTACTTC.

This chain uses TRBV11-2 with TRBJ1-1; weak D call: TRBD1 (6 bases). The CDR3 totals 15 residues. V dropped 5 bases and J dropped 5 bases, with 18 bases sitting between them. The germline CDR1 and CDR2 sequences are SGHAT and FQNNGV. In nucleotides, the CDR3 is TGTGCCAGCAGCCCTGGACAGAAAAGGAGGACTGAAGCTTTCTTT. Protein: CASSPGQKRRTEAFF. The full variable domain, in which reference TRBV11-2 and TRBJ1-1 provide the parts outside the CDR3, is EAGVAQSPRYKIIEKRQSVAFWCNPISGHATLYWYQQILGQGPKLLIQFQNNGVVDDSQLPKDRFSAERLKGVDSTLKIQPAKLEDSAVYLCASSPGQKRRTEAFFGQGTRLTVV.

The chain joins TRBV2 to TRBJ2-1; TRBD1 matches 8 bases. After removal of 10 bases from V and 8 bases from J, the junction contained 10 bases not matched to a gene. The CDR3 is made up of 13 amino acids. CDR1 SNHLY and CDR2 FYNNEI come from the germline V gene. The CDR3: CATQDREFDEQFF. The CDR3, as DNA: TGTGCCACACAGGACAGGGAGTTCGATGAGCAGTTCTTC.

This clone showed up just once. This sequence joins TRBV5-1 and TRBJ2-5; 11 positions agree with TRBD2. Germline CDR1 reads SGHRS; CDR2 reads YFSETQ. Losses at the gene ends were 0 bases for V and 1 base for J; bases not matched to a gene: 5. CDR3 length: 17 residues. This chain's CDR3 is CASSLGGGTSGQETQYF. Written as DNA, the CDR3 is TGCGCCAGCAGCTTGGGGGGCGGGACTAGCGGCCAAGAGACCCAGTACTTC. The full variable domain, completed using reference TRBV5-1 and TRBJ2-5, is KAGVTQTPRYLIKTRGQQVTLSCSPISGHRSVSWYQQTPGQGLQFLFEYFSETQRNKGNFPGRFSGRQFSNSRSEMNVSTLELGDSALYLCASSLGGGTSGQETQYFGPGTRLLVL.

The chain is built from TRBV6-5 and TRBJ2-2; 7 bases align to TRBD1. Per germline, CDR1 MNHEY and CDR2 SVGAGI. There are 14 residues in the CDR3. Germline trimming cut 5 bases from V and 1 base from J; bases unmatched to any gene: 1. CDR3 DNA: TGTGCCAGCAGTAGGACAGGGAACACCGGGGAGCTGTTTTTT. Its translation: CASSRTGNTGELFF.

The gene calls are TRBV2 and TRBJ2-5, with 11 positions matching TRBD1. Germline V gives CDR1 SNHLY, CDR2 FYNNEI. V trimming: 10 bases; J trimming: 5 bases; junction bases outside the gene matches: 9. The CDR3 extends over 14 amino acids. In DNA, the CDR3 is TGTGCCACCAACCGGGACAGGGGGAAGGAGACCCAGTACTTC. Translation gives CATNRDRGKETQYF.

CDR3 nucleotides: TGTGCCAGCAGTGAAGCCGGCCAACGGAATTCACCCCTCCACTTT. Protein product: CASSEAGQRNSPLHF. The chain carries TRBV6-1 and TRBJ1-6; D ambiguous. The V end was cut by 0 bases, the J end by 7 bases, with 10 bases between. Germline V gene data show CDR1 as MNHNS and CDR2 as SASEGT. The CDR3 contains 15 residues.

This clone was detected a few times. The chain has TRBV6-1 and TRBJ1-5; D is undetermined. Germline assignment: CDR1 MNHNS and CDR2 SASEGT. V was cut by 0 bases and J by 9 bases, with 9 bases left in between. This CDR3 has 13 amino acids. CDR3 in amino acids: CASSEAGPWPQHF. CDR3 coding DNA: TGTGCCAGCAGTGAAGCCGGACCGTGGCCCCAGCATTTT.

The V gene is TRBV10-3, the J gene TRBJ2-1, with D tentatively TRBD1 or TRBD2 (5 bases each). This CDR3 has 16 residues. Germline CDR1 is ENHRY and CDR2 is SYGVKD. V lost 2 bases and J lost 8, with 19 bases in between. The CDR3 sequence is CAISEPRGAVTDEQFF. The CDR3 bases are TGTGCCATCAGTGAGCCGAGGGGCGCAGTAACGGATGAGCAGTTCTTC.

The V call is TRBV7-6, the J call TRBJ1-3; D possibly corresponds to TRBD1 (5 bases). This CDR3 spans 14 amino acids. In germline, CDR1 is SGHVS, CDR2 FNYEAQ. The germline V and J ends were trimmed by 5 bases and 0 bases, with 8 bases remaining between them. DNA of the CDR3: TGTGCCAGCAGCACAGGACCCTCTGGAAACACCATATATTTT. Residues: CASSTGPSGNTIYF.

CDR3 sequence (DNA): TGTGCCAGCAGCGCCAACAGGGGACTTAACACTGAAGCTTTCTTT. Its translation is CASSANRGLNTEAFF. V usage is TRBV9 and J usage is TRBJ1-1; TRBD1 matches at 7 bases. The trim removed 3 bases at V and 2 bases at J, leaving 7 bases unmatched. The CDR3 has 15 residues. Germline V gene sequence: CDR1 SGDLS, CDR2 YYNGEE.

The V and J genes are TRBV6-2 or TRBV6-3 and TRBJ1-6, with 7 bases fitting TRBD1. V trimming: 0 bases; J trimming: 6 bases; junction bases outside the gene matches: 5. This CDR3 is 16 amino acids long. The germline CDR1 and CDR2 sequences are MNHEY and SVGEGT. The CDR3 region is CASSYSTGWGNSPLHF. DNA for the CDR3: TGTGCCAGCAGTTACTCGACAGGGTGGGGTAATTCACCCCTCCACTTT.

The chain has TRBV4-3 and TRBJ1-2; TRBD1 aligns across 9 bases. The V and J ends lost 3 bases and 4 bases, in that order; junction bases with no gene match: 12. Germline loops: CDR1 LGHNA, CDR2 YSLEER. The CDR3 consists of 17 residues. The CDR3 sequence is CASSQTWTGAGPYGYTF. The CDR3 coding sequence is TGCGCCAGCAGCCAGACCTGGACAGGGGCAGGTCCCTATGGCTACACCTTC.

There are a few counts of this clone. The chain carries TRBV6-5 and TRBJ1-6; 8 positions match TRBD1. V trimming: 7 bases; J trimming: 4 bases; junction bases outside the gene matches: 6. Per the germline V gene, CDR1 is MNHEY and CDR2 is SVGAGI. This CDR3 has 15 amino acids. CDR3 coding DNA: TGTGCCAGCACCGTAACAGGGGGGTATAATTCACCCCTCCACTTT. Its protein product is CASTVTGGYNSPLHF.

The J gene is TRBJ2-3, the V gene TRBV5-4, with 10 bases matching TRBD2. Germline V gene lookup returns CDR1 SGHNT and CDR2 YYREEE (reference sequence). The CDR3 runs 16 residues. The V segment lost 3 bases and the J segment 2 bases; nucleotides outside the gene matches: 6. The CDR3, as DNA: TGTGCCAGCAGCTGGACTAGCGGAACTTTCACAGATACGCAGTATTTT. Encoded protein: CASSWTSGTFTDTQYF.

The chain combines TRBV10-3 with TRBJ2-5, with D unclear. Per germline, CDR1 ENHRY and CDR2 SYGVKD. CDR3 length equals 13 residues. The V end was cut by 0 bases, the J end by 0 bases, with 2 bases between. The CDR3 loop reads CAISESNQETQYF. CDR3 DNA sequence: TGTGCCATCAGTGAGTCGAACCAAGAGACCCAGTACTTC.

The V call is TRBV28, the J call TRBJ2-7; D uncertain. CDR1 and CDR2 from the germline V gene are MDHEN and SYDVKM. The CDR3 runs to 15 residues. Trimming cost V 3 bases and J 2 bases, with 14 bases left between them. In nucleotides, the CDR3 is TGTGCCAGCAGTTTGGCTAAACGGCCCCCCTACGAGCAGTACTTC. Its translation is CASSLAKRPPYEQYF.

CDR3 sequence reads: CASSEVQGGDQPQHF. The CDR3 nucleotides are TGTGCCAGCAGTGAAGTCCAGGGGGGGGATCAGCCCCAGCATTTT. The chain recombines TRBV6-1 with TRBJ1-5; TRBD1 aligns across 7 bases. The germline CDR1 and CDR2 sequences are MNHNS and SASEGT. The CDR3 contains 15 residues. The J segment lost 5 bases and the V segment lost 1 base, leaving 5 bases of the junction unmatched.

This chain joins TRBV15 and TRBJ2-1, with D hard to call. Germline CDR1 LNHNV, CDR2 YYDKDF (reference sequence). CDR3 length: 15 amino acids. Trimming took off 5 bases at V and 0 bases at J, with 11 bases between the two ends. CDR3 sequence (DNA): TGTGCCACCAGCCTGACGGCCGACTCCTACAATGAGCAGTTCTTC. It encodes CATSLTADSYNEQFF.

The rearrangement links TRBV15 to TRBJ1-2, with 7 bases fitting TRBD1. CDR1 is LNHNV and CDR2 is YYDKDF in the germline V gene (reference sequence). J was trimmed by 5 bases and V by 0 bases; bases with no gene match: 6. CDR3 length: 15 amino acids. The CDR3 reads CATSRDPRGEYGYTF. CDR3 nucleotides: TGTGCCACCAGCAGAGATCCCAGGGGGGAGTATGGCTACACCTTC.

The chain recombines TRBV28 with TRBJ2-3, with D unresolved. The germline V and J ends were trimmed by 7 bases and 0 bases, with 8 bases remaining between them. The CDR3 length is 13 residues. CDR1 and CDR2 (germline): MDHEN, SYDVKM. The CDR3 region has the DNA TGTGCCAGCATAGAGAGTAGCACAGATACGCAGTATTTT. This translates into CASIESSTDTQYF.

In this sample, this clone is medium-sized. At the DNA level, this CDR3 is encoded by other sequences in the same sample as well. The V gene is TRBV6-5, the J gene TRBJ2-5; 11 bases fit TRBD1. J was trimmed by 4 bases and V by 10 bases; bases with no gene match: 2. CDR1 and CDR2 from the germline V gene are MNHEY and SVGAGI. This CDR3 contains 12 residues. The CDR3 DNA is TGTGCCACCGGGACAGGGGGAGAGACCCAGTACTTC. It specifies CATGTGGETQYF.

The V gene is TRBV18, the J gene TRBJ1-1, with 8 bases that match TRBD1. Germline values: CDR1 KGHSH, CDR2 LQKENI. V dropped 3 bases and J dropped 7; count of bases not matched to a gene: 1. The CDR3 has 12 amino acids. This chain's CDR3 is CASSPGQGEAFF. The CDR3 region has the DNA TGTGCCAGCTCACCCGGACAGGGTGAAGCTTTCTTT.

This clone was seen only a few times. The J gene is TRBJ1-2, the V gene TRBV18; D remains unclear. The germline CDR1 and CDR2 sequences are KGHSH and LQKENI. CDR3 length: 13 residues. The ends were cut back, 2 bases at V and 3 bases at J, with 7 bases in the middle. Here the CDR3 DNA reads TGTGCCAGCTCACCATCCGATGACTATGGCTACACCTTC. Its translation: CASSPSDDYGYTF. Drawing the rest from reference TRBV18 and TRBJ1-2, the complete variable domain is NAGVMQNPRHLVRRRGQEARLRCSPMKGHSHVYWYRQLPEEGLKFMVYLQKENIIDESGMPKERFSAEFPKEGPSILRIQQVVRGDSAAYFCASSPSDDYGYTFGSGTRLTVV.

The rearrangement links TRBV9 to TRBJ1-6; 8 bases agree with TRBD1. The CDR3 contains 15 residues. V trimming: 3 bases; J trimming: 3 bases; junction bases outside the gene matches: 2. Germline values: CDR1 SGDLS, CDR2 YYNGEE. This chain's CDR3 is CASSDDRGYNSPLHF. CDR3 coding DNA: TGTGCCAGCAGCGACGACAGGGGCTATAATTCACCCCTCCACTTT. The whole variable domain, remainder taken from reference TRBV9 and TRBJ1-6, is DSGVTQTPKHLITATGQRVTLRCSPRSGDLSVYWYQQSLDQGLQFLIQYYNGEERAKGNILERFSAQQFPDLHSELNLSSLELGDSALYFCASSDDRGYNSPLHFGNGTRLTVT.

The chain recombines TRBV5-1 with TRBJ2-7; a possible D gene is TRBD2 (5 bases). CDR3 length equals 12 residues. The V end was cut by 5 bases, the J end by 0 bases, with 6 bases between. The germline CDR1 and CDR2 sequences are SGHRS and YFSETQ. Here the CDR3 DNA reads TGCGCCAGCAGGAGGGACTCCTACGAGCAGTACTTC. Translation gives CASRRDSYEQYF.

This clone was seen only once. This sequence joins TRBV21-1 and TRBJ1-1. TRBV21-1 is recorded as a pseudogene. This CDR3 has 16 amino acids. The CDR3: CASSKKRWATDTEAFF. CDR3 nucleotides: TGTGCCAGCAGCAAGAAGAGGTGGGCAACGGACACTGAAGCTTTCTTT.

The CDR3 coding sequence is TGTGCCAGCAGCCGGACAGGGCTCCGTGGCAATCAGCCCCAGCATTTT. It yields the protein CASSRTGLRGNQPQHF. V and J are TRBV6-6 and TRBJ1-5, with 8 positions matching TRBD1. Per germline, CDR1 MNHNY and CDR2 SVGAGI (reference sequence). V was clipped by 6 bases and J by 2 bases; unmatched bases: 9. CDR3 length equals 16 residues.

The chain links TRBV29-1 to TRBJ2-7; TRBD1 matches at 9 bases. V was clipped by 7 bases and J by 6 bases; unmatched bases: 10. CDR1 and CDR2 (germline): SQVTM, ANQGSEA. The CDR3 runs to 13 residues. CDR3 nucleotide sequence: TGCAGCGCCCTAGGGACAGGGATGCGCGAGCAGTACTTC. It specifies CSALGTGMREQYF.